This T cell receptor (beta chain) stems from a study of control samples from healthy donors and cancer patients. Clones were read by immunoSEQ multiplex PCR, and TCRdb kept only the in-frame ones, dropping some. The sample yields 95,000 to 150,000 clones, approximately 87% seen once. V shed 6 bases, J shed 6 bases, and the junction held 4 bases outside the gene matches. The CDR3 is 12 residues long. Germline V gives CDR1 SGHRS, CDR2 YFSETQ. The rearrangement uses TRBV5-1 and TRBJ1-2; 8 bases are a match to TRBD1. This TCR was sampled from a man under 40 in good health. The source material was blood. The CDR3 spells CASTEQGDGYTF. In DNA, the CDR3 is TGCGCCAGCACAGAACAGGGGGATGGCTACACCTTC.